This T cell receptor beta chain came from a study of molecular identifiers for immune sequencing clone quantification (dated by TCRdb to 2017 to 2018). About the full investigation: For a replicate experiment, RNA from approximately 20,000 or 100,000 naive CD8 T cells was divided into five aliquots, of which four were sequenced. This methods study used CD8 T cells to benchmark TCR RNA copy counting and molecular-identifier clustering-based TCR repertoire sequencing (MIDCIRS). The investigation overall reported the following: When barcode sub-clustering was not used, chimeric consensus sequences inflated TCR diversity, with chimeras reaching as high as 47%. Around 2.9 recovered TCR RNA copies per cell were obtained by modeling, versus about 9 by digital PCR, implying a capture efficiency of 25% to 35%. Spiked-in Jurkat TCR RNA (10 copies' worth), which is not part of the donor repertoire, was contained in the naive libraries. Highly expanded clone sizes could be underestimated if identical TCR molecules share a barcode. Clones above 20 RNA copies held over 97% of molecules in CMV-specific effector cells but under 1% in naive cells. Spiked-in Jurkat TCR RNA equal to a single cell's worth was reported to be detectable even within one million naive CD8 T cells.

Libraries of naive CD8 T cells were generated from about 19,000 to 1,100,000 sorted cells, with 10%, 30% or 50% of the purified RNA used. On a BD FACSAria II, naive CD8 T cells were FACS-sorted as CD8+CD4-CCR7+CD45RA+ and collected into RLT Plus buffer. To test detection sensitivity, Jurkat RNA equivalent to ten TCR copies was spiked into samples of roughly 20,000-1,000,000 naive CD8 T cells. CD8 T cells were enriched with RosetteSep CD8+ T Cell Enrichment Cocktail and Ficoll-Paque, followed by ACK red cell lysis. This clonotype appeared once. Its antigen is not yet known. Qualities for individual bases were not recorded, and no much larger clone is one base off. One read alone makes for weak evidence. Receptor amplification or capture employed PCR. Instrument on record: NextSeq 500. Preparation of bulk TCR libraries followed a previously described approach, with the TCR primers listed in Table S5. The Qiagen AllPrep DNA/RNA kit was used to purify total RNA. Before analysis, reads from multiple sequencing runs of one library were combined. The original pipeline was this. Reads were retained only if their TCR constant sequence matched exactly, and those retained reads were trimmed to 150 nt and grouped according to their 12-nt molecular barcodes. Reads inside each barcode group were sub-clustered using a 15% Levenshtein threshold, and a quality-weighted consensus sequence was constructed for each RNA molecule. Non-functional sequences were filtered out, along with any lower-count sequence sitting one edit away from another sequence. Barcode sub-clusters with fewer than 20% of the maximum read count were removed, based on fitting two negative binomial distributions. The raw public reads went through TCRdb reprocessing: fastp at Q25, MiXCR clone calling, in-frame beta chains kept. Records with the same CDR3 protein are collapsed into one entry carrying the most frequent genes and DNA. TCRdb, rather than the study authors, made the V and J calls. Present in this sample are a few hundred thousand distinct CDR3 sequences, roughly a quarter of which were seen just once. The ten largest clones take up 0.65% to 0.95% of the sample.

The CDR3 runs 14 amino acids, cysteine and phenylalanine included. Here the CDR3 DNA is all that survives: 42 bases in frame from base 1. Here V drops 4 bases and J drops 6 bases, and the junction holds 7 bases not matched to any gene. CDR1 MNHEY and CDR2 SVGAGI are derived from the germline V gene. The rearranged segments are TRBV6-5 and TRBJ2-7; TRBD1 aligns with 9 central bases. Sequencing was performed on naive CD8+ T cells from blood, with Jurkat cell RNA spiked in. The sample's cell subset or site label is to be understood as: FACS-sorted CD8+CD4-CCR7+CD45RA+ naive T cells. The source is a human donor in good health. Some libraries in this study had Jurkat cell RNA spiked in. The CDR3 loop reads CASSCGTGLREQYF. The sequence in DNA is TGTGCCAGCAGTTGCGGGACAGGGCTCCGCGAGCAGTACTTC.